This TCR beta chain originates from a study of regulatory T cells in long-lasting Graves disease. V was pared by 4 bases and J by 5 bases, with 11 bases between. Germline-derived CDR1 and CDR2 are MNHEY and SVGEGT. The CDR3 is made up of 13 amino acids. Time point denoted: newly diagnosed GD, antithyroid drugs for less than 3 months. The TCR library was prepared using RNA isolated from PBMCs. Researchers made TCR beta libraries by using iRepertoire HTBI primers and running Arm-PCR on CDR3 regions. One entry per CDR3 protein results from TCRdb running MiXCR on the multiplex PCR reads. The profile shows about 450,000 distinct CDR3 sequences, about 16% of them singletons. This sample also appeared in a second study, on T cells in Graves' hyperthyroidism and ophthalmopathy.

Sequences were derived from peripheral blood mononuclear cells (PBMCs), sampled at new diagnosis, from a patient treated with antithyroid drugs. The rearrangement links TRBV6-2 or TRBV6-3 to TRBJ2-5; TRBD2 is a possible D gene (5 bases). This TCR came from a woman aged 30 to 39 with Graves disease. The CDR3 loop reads CASSWTVRETQYF. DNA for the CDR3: TGTGCCAGCAGTTGGACTGTTAGGGAGACCCAGTACTTC.